This T cell receptor beta chain was identified in a study of blood T cell repertoires in COVID-19. Turning to the study itself: Italy, Spain and the United States were the sources of the convalescent and acute COVID-19 samples.

As handled by the study authors: Estimation of nucleated cell counts relied on the amplification of reference gene primers. Measured with immunoSEQ multiplex PCR; TCRdb has only the in-frame clones, and not every one. Clone size and the V and J calls come from that table; the DNA yielded D and trimming. There are about 140,000 clones in the sample; approximately 87% occur only once, and 11% lies in the top ten. V lost 7 bases, J lost 6 bases, and 18 bases lay in between. Germline V gives CDR1 MNHEY, CDR2 SVGAGI. The CDR3 runs to 14 residues. This receptor was identified in a man between 60 and 75 years old who had recovered from COVID-19. The chain uses TRBV6-5 and TRBJ1-2, with D possibly matching TRBD1 (5 bases). The sequenced sample was PBMCs or T cells enriched from blood (not recorded which). The CDR3 sequence is CASTWGRRSDGYTF. DNA for the CDR3: TGTGCCAGCACTTGGGGGAGGCGCTCGGATGGCTACACCTTC.